Described below is a single T cell receptor beta chain sequence and its context. Additional DNA sequences in this sample encode the identical CDR3. The sample belongs to a study of blood T cell repertoires in COVID-19. Whole-study context: Italy, Spain and the United States were the sources of the convalescent and acute COVID-19 samples.

Germline assignment: CDR1 SGHTA and CDR2 FQGNSA. V was clipped by 1 base and J by 0 bases; unmatched bases: 1. CDR3 size: 15 residues. Sequenced by immunoSEQ multiplex PCR; TCRdb stores in-frame clones only, minus some. The sample lists 250,000 to 350,000 clones, about 81% occurring once. The gene calls are TRBV7-2 and TRBJ2-3, with TRBD1 matching over 7 bases. The sample taken for sequencing was peripheral blood. The clonotype originates from a human donor with COVID-19, enrolled during active disease. The donor label of this sample is uncertain. CDR3 nucleotides: TGTGCCAGCAGCTTAGGGACAGGTAGCACAGATACGCAGTATTTT. Translating gives CASSLGTGSTDTQYF.